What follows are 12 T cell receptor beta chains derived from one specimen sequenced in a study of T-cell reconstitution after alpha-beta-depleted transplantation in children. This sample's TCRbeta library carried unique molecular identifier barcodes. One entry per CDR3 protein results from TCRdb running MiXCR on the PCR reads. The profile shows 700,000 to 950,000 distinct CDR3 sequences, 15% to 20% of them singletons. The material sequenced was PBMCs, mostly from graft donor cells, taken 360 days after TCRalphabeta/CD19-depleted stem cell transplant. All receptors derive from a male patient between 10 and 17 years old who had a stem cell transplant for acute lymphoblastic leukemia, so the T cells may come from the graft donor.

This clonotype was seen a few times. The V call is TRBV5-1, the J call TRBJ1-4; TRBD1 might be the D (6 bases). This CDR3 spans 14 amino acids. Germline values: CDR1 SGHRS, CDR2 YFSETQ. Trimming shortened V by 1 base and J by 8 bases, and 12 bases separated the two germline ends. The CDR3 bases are TGCGCCAGCAGCTTGACAGGGAAGGACGAAAAACTGTTTTTT. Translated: CASSLTGKDEKLFF.

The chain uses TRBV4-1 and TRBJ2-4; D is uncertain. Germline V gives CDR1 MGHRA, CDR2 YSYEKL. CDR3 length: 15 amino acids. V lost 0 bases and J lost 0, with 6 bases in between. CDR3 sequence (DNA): TGCGCCAGCAGCCAAGATTCACTAGCCAAAAACATTCAGTACTTC. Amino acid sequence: CASSQDSLAKNIQYF.

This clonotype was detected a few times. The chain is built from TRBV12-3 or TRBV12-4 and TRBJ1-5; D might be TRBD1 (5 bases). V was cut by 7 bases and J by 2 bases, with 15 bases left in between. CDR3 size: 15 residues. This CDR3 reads CASTTRGFGNQPQHF. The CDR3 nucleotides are TGTGCCAGCACCACGCGGGGGTTTGGCAATCAGCCCCAGCATTTT.

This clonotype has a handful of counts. The CDR3 DNA sequence: TGTGCCAGCAGCCTCTCGGGGGCGGCAGAGACCCAGTACTTC. Translated: CASSLSGAAETQYF. This sequence joins TRBV11-2 and TRBJ2-5; D is tentatively TRBD1 or TRBD2 (6 bases each). The CDR3 totals 14 residues. Trimming pared 5 bases from V and 4 bases from J, leaving 14 bases between. Germline CDR1 SGHAT, CDR2 FQNNGV. Full variable domain (remainder filled in from reference TRBV11-2 and TRBJ2-5): EAGVAQSPRYKIIEKRQSVAFWCNPISGHATLYWYQQILGQGPKLLIQFQNNGVVDDSQLPKDRFSAERLKGVDSTLKIQPAKLEDSAVYLCASSLSGAAETQYFGPGTRLLVL.

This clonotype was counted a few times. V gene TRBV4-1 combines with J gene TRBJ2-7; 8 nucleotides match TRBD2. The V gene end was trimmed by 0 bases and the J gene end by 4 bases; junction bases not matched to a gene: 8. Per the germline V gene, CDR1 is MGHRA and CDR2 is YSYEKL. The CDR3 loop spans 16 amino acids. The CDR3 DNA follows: TGCGCCAGCAGCCAAGAACGAGCCAGCGGGAGATACGAGCAGTACTTC. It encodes CASSQERASGRYEQYF.

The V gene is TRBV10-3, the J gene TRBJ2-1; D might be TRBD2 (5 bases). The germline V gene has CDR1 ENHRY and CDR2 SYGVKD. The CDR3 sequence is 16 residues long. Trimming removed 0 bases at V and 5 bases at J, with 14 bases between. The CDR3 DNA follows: TGTGCCATCAGTGAGTCGTCGCTAGCTAGCCACAATGAGCAGTTCTTC. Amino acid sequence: CAISESSLASHNEQFF.

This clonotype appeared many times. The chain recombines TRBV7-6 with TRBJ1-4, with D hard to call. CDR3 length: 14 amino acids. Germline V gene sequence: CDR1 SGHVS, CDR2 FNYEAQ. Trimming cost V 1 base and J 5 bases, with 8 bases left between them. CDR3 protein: CASSLVPPNEKLFF. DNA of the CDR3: TGTGCCAGCAGCTTAGTCCCGCCGAATGAAAAACTGTTTTTT.

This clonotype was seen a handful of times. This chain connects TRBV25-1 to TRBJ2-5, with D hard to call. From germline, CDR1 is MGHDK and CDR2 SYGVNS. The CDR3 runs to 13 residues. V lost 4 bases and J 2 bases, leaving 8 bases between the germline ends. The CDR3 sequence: CASSVVSQETQYF. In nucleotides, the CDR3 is TGTGCCAGCAGTGTAGTCTCTCAAGAGACCCAGTACTTC.

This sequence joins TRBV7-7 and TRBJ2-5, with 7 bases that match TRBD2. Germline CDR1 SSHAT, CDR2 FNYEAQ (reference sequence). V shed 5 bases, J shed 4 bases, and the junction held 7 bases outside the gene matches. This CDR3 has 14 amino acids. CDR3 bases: TGTGCCAGCAGCCACAGCGGCGGGGGAGAGACCCAGTACTTC. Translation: CASSHSGGGETQYF.

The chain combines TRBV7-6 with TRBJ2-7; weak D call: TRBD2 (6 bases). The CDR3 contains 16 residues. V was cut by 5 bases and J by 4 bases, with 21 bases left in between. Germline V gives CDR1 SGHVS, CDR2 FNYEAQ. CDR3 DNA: TGTGCCAGCAGCCCCATTTTGGGGTTGGGGGGATACGAGCAGTACTTC. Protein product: CASSPILGLGGYEQYF.

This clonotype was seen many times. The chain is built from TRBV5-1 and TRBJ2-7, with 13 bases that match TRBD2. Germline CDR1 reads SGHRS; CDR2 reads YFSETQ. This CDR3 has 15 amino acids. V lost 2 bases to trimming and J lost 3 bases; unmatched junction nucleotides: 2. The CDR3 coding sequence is TGCGCCAGCAGCTTCCGGACTAGCGGGAGCTACGAGCAGTACTTC. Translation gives CASSFRTSGSYEQYF.

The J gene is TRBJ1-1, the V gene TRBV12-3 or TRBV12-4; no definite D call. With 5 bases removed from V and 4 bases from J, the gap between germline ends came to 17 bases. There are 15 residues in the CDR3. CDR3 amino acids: CASSNIDSPTTEAFF. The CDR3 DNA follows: TGTGCCAGCAGTAACATTGACTCCCCGACCACTGAAGCTTTCTTT.